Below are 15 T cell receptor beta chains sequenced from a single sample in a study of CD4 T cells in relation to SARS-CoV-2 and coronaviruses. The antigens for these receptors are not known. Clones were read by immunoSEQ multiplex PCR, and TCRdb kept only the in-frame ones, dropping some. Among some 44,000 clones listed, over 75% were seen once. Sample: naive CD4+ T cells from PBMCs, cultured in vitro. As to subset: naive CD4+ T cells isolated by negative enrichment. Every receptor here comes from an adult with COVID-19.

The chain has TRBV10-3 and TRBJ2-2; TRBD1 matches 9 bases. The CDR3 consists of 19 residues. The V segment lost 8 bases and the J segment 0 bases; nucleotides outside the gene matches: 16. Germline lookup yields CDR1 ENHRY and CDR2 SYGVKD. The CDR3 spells CAIPRWWGQGPSNTGELFF. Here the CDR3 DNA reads TGTGCCATCCCTAGGTGGTGGGGACAGGGCCCCTCGAACACCGGGGAGCTGTTTTTT.

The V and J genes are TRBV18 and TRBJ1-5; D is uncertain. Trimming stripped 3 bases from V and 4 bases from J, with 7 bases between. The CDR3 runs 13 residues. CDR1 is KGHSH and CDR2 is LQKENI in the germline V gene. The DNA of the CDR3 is TGTGCCAGCTCACCTACGGGAAATCAGCCCCAGCATTTT. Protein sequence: CASSPTGNQPQHF.

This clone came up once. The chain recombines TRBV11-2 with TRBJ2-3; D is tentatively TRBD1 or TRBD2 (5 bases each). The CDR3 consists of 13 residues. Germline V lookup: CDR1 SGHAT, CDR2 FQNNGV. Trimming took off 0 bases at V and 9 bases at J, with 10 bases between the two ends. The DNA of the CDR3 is TGTGCCAGCAGCTTAGAACTCAGGGACACGCAGTATTTT. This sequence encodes CASSLELRDTQYF.

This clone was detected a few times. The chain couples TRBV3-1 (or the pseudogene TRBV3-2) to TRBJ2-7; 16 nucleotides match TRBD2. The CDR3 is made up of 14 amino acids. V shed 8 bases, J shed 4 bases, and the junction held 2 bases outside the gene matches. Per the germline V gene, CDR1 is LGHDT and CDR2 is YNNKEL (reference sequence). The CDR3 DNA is TGTGCCAGCGGGACTAGCGGGAGGGGATACGAGCAGTACTTC. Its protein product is CASGTSGRGYEQYF.

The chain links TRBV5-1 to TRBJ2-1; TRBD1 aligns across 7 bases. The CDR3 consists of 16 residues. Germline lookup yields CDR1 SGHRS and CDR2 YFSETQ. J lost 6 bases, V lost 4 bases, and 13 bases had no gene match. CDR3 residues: CASSENRGPLFNEQFF. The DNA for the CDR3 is TGCGCCAGCAGCGAAAACAGGGGACCCCTCTTCAATGAGCAGTTCTTC.

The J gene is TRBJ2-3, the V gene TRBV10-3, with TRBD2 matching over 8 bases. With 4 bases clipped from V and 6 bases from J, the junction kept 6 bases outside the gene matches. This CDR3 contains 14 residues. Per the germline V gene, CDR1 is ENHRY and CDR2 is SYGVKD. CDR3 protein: CAISAAGEGDTQYF. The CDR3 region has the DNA TGTGCCATCAGTGCAGCGGGAGAGGGGGATACGCAGTATTTT.

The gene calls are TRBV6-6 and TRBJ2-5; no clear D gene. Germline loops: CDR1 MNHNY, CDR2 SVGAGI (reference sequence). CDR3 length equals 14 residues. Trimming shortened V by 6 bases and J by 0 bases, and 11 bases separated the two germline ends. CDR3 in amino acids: CASRPTENQETQYF. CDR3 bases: TGTGCCAGCAGGCCCACTGAAAACCAAGAGACCCAGTACTTC.

In nucleotides, the CDR3 is TGTGCCAGTAATCGGGCACTAAACAGGGGATATACCGGGGAGCTGTTTTTT. Its translation: CASNRALNRGYTGELFF. The chain couples TRBV19 to TRBJ2-2; TRBD1 agrees at 7 bases. The CDR3 length is 17 residues. Germline CDR1 LNHDA, CDR2 SQIVND (reference sequence). J lost 5 bases, V lost 7 bases, and 16 bases had no gene match.

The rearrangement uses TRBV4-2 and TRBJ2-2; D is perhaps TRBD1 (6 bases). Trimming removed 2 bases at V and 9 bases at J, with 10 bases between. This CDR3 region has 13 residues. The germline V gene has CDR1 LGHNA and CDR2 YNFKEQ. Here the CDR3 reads CASSQIQGRELFF. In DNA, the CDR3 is TGTGCCAGCAGCCAAATACAGGGTCGGGAGCTGTTTTTT.

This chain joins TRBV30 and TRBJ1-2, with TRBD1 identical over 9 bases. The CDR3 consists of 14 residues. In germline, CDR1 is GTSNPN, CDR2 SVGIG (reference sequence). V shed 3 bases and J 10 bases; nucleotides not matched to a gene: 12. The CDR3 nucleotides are TGTGCCTGGAGGGGGACAGGGTTTGAAGTGATCTACACCTTC. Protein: CAWRGTGFEVIYTF.

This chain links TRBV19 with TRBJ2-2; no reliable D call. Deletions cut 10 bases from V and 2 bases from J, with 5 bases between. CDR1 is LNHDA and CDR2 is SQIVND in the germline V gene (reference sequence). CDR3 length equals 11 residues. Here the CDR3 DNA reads TGTGCCACCAAAAACACCGGGGAGCTGTTTTTT. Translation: CATKNTGELFF. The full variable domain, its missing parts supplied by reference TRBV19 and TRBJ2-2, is DGGITQSPKYLFRKEGQNVTLSCEQNLNHDAMYWYRQDPGQGLRLIYYSQIVNDFQKGDIAEGYSVSREKKESFPLTVTSAQKNPTAFYLCATKNTGELFFGEGSRLTVL.

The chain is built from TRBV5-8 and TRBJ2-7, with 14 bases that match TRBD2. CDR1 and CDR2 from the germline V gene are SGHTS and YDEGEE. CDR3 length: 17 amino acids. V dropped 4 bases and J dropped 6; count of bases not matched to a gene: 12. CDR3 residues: CASSRIPGLAGDSEQYF. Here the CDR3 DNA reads TGTGCCAGCAGCAGAATACCGGGACTAGCGGGAGATTCCGAGCAGTACTTC.

The CDR3, as DNA: TGTGCCAGCAAGATGTCTTCCTCCTACGAGCAGTACTTC. Translation gives CASKMSSSYEQYF. V and J are TRBV12-3 or TRBV12-4 and TRBJ2-7, with D unresolved. CDR3 length equals 13 residues. V was pared by 7 bases and J by 0 bases, with 10 bases between.

CDR3 amino acids: CASSRRFQGVQETQYF. CDR3 in DNA: TGTGCCAGCAGCCGAAGATTTCAGGGAGTACAAGAGACCCAGTACTTC. This chain links TRBV3-1 (or the pseudogene TRBV3-2) with TRBJ2-5; D could derive from TRBD1 or TRBD2 (5 bases each). CDR1 LGHDT and CDR2 YNNKEL come from the germline V gene (reference sequence). V gave up 4 bases and J gave up 2 bases, with 17 bases separating them. This CDR3 is built from 16 residues.

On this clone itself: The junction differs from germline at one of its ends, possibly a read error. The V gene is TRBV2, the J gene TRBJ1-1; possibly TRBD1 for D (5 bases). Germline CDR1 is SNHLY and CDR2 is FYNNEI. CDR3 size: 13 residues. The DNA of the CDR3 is TGTGCCAGCAGAGAAGGGACCTACACTGAAGCTTTCTTT. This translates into CASREGTYTEAFF.